The T cell receptor (beta chain) described here comes from a study of patients and donors after allogeneic stem cell transplantation. One entry per CDR3 protein, called by TCRdb with MiXCR from the RT-PCR reads. The sample holds more than 75,000 distinct CDR3 sequences, roughly 5.2% seen once. CDR3 length equals 15 residues. Trimming pared 5 bases from V and 6 bases from J, leaving 19 bases between. Germline loops: CDR1 SGHRS, CDR2 YFSETQ. The sample holds many counts of this clonotype. Sequencing used blood, either unsorted or a sorted T cell fraction (not recorded which). The sequence derives from a human donor who was either an allogeneic HSCT recipient or a stem cell or donor lymphocyte infusion donor (not recorded which). It is not recorded whose cells these are; they may come from a transplant donor. The rearrangement links TRBV5-1 to TRBJ2-3, with a possible D match to TRBD2 (5 bases). This CDR3 reads CASRLPDSLADTQYF. The CDR3 bases are TGCGCCAGCAGGCTACCGGACTCCCTCGCGGATACGCAGTATTTT.